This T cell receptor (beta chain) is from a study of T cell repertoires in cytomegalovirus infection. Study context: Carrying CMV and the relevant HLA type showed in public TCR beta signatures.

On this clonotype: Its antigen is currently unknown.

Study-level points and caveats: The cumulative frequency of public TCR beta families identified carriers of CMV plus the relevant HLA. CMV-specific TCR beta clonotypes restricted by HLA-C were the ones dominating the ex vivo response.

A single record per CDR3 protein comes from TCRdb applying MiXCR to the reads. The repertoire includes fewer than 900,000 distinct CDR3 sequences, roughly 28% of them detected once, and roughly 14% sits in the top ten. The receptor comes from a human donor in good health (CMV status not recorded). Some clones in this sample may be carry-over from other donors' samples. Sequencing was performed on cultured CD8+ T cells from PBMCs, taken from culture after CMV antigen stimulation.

The CDR3 DNA sequence: TGTGCCAGCAGTGAATCGGTGTACGAGCAGTACTTC. This sequence encodes CASSESVYEQYF. The V and J genes are TRBV25-1 and TRBJ2-7, with no clear D. Germline lookup yields CDR1 MGHDK and CDR2 SYGVNS. This CDR3 spans 12 amino acids. V was shortened by 1 base and J by 4 bases, with 5 bases between the two germline ends.